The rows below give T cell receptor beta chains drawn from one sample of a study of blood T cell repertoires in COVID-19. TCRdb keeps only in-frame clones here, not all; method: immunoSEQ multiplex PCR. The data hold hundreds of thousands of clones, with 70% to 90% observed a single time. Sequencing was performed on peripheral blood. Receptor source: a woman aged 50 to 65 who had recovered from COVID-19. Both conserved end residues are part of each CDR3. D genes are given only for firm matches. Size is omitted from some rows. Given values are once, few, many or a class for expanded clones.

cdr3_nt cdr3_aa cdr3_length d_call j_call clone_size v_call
TGTGCCAGCAGCTTTACGCGCGGGAGCACCGCGAGTACGCAGTATTTT CASSFTRGSTASTQYF 16 TRBD2 TRBJ2-3 . TRBV7-2
TGTGCCAGTAGTATAGTAGTGGGGCTAGGAACCTACAATGAGCAGTTCTTC CASSIVVGLGTYNEQFF 17 . TRBJ2-1 . TRBV19
TGTGCTAGCAGCTTAGGGACAGGCTCATCCTACGAGCAGTACTTC CASSLGTGSSYEQYF 15 TRBD1 TRBJ2-7 . TRBV7-7
TGTGCCAGCAGTGAAGTAGGCTACGAGGGAGAGACCCAGTACTTC CASSEVGYEGETQYF 15 . TRBJ2-5 . TRBV6-1
TGCGCCAGCAGCCCCGCGGACAGGAGGGCTTCACCCCTCCACTTT CASSPADRRASPLHF 15 TRBD1 TRBJ1-6 . TRBV4-3
TGTGCCAGCAGGGGGCCCAACACCGGGGAGCTGTTTTTT CASRGPNTGELFF 13 . TRBJ2-2 once TRBV6-5
TGTGCCAGCAGCCCAGGGGAGACCCAGTACTTC CASSPGETQYF 11 . TRBJ2-5 . TRBV11-2
TGCGCCAGCGGCAGTGGGCACTCTGGAAACACCATATATTTT CASGSGHSGNTIYF 14 . TRBJ1-3 . TRBV4-3
TGTGCCAGCAGTTTAACCAGGGGCGGCACAGATACGCAGTATTTT CASSLTRGGTDTQYF 15 . TRBJ2-3 . TRBV28
TGTGCCAGTAGGGACCTCGGACTAGCGGGATTGTACAATGAGCAGTTCTTC CASRDLGLAGLYNEQFF 17 TRBD2 TRBJ2-1 . TRBV19
TGTGCCTGGAGTGTAAAGAGAGAGACCCAGTACTTC CAWSVKRETQYF 12 . TRBJ2-5 . TRBV30
TGTGCCAGCAGATACCTGGCGGGACTAGCGGGAGCCGAGCAGTACTTC CASRYLAGLAGAEQYF 16 TRBD2 TRBJ2-7 . TRBV2
TGTGCCAGCAGGGCTAGACAGACAACAGATACGCAGTATTTT CASRARQTTDTQYF 14 . TRBJ2-3 . TRBV6-5
TGCAGCGTTGCGCCGGGGAAAGAGACCCAGTACTTC CSVAPGKETQYF 12 . TRBJ2-5 . TRBV29-1